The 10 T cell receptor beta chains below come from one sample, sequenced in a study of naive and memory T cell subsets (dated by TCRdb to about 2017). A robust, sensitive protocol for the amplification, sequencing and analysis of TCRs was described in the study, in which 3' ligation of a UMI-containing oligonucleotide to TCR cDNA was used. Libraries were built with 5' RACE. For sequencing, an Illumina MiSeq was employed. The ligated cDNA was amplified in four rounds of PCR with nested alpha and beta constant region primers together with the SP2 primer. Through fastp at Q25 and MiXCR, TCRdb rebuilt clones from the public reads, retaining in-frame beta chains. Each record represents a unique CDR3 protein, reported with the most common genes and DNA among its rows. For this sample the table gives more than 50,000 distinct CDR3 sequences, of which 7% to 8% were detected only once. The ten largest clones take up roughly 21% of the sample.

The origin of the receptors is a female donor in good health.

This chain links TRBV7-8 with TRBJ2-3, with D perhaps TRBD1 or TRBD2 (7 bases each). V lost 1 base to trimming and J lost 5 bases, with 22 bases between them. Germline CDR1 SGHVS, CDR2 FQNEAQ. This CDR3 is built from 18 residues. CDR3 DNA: TGTGCCAGCAGCTTAGAGGGGGCGCGGCGGGAGATGGTAGATACGCAGTATTTT. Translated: CASSLEGARREMVDTQYF. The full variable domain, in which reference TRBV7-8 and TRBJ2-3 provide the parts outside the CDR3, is GAGVSQSPRYKVAKRGQDVALRCDPISGHVSLFWYQQALGQGPEFLTYFQNEAQLDKSGLPSDRFFAERPEGSVSTLKIQRTQQEDSAVYLCASSLEGARREMVDTQYFGPGTRLTVL.

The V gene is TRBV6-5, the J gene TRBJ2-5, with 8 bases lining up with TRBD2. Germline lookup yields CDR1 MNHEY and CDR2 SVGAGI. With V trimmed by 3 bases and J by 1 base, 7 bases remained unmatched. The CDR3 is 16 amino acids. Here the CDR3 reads CASSYQSSGPQETQYF. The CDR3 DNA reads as TGTGCCAGCAGTTATCAGTCTAGCGGGCCCCAAGAGACCCAGTACTTC.

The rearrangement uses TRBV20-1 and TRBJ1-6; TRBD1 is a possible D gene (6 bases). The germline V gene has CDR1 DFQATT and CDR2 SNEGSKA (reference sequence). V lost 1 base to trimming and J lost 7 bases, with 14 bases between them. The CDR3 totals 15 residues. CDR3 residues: CSARVRGLNNSPLHF. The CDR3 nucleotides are TGCAGTGCTAGAGTTCGGGGGCTTAACAATTCACCCCTCCACTTT.

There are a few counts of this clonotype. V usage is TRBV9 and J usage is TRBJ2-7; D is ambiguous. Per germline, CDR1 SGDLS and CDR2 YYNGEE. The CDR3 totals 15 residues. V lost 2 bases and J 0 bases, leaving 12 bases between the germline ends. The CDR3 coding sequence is TGTGCCAGCAGCGTTGCCCCGGCAGCCTCCTACGAGCAGTACTTC. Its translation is CASSVAPAASYEQYF.

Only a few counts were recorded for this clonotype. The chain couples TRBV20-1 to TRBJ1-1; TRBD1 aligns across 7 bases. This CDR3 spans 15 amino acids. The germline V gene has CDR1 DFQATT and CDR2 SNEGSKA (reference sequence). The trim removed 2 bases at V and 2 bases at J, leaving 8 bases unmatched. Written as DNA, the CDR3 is TGCAGTGCTAGATTTACCGGGACAGCAAACACTGAAGCTTTCTTT. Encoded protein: CSARFTGTANTEAFF.

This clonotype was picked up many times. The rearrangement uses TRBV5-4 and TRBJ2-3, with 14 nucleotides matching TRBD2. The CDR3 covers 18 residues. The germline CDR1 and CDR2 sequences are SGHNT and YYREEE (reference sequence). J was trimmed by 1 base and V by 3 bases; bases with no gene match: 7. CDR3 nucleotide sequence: TGTGCCAGCAGCTCCATGACTAGCGGGAGGGATGGCACAGATACGCAGTATTTT. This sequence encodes CASSSMTSGRDGTDTQYF. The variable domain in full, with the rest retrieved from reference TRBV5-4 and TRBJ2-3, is ETGVTQSPTHLIKTRGQQVTLRCSSQSGHNTVSWYQQALGQGPQFIFQYYREEENGRGNFPPRFSGLQFPNYSSELNVNALELDDSALYLCASSSMTSGRDGTDTQYFGPGTRLTVL.

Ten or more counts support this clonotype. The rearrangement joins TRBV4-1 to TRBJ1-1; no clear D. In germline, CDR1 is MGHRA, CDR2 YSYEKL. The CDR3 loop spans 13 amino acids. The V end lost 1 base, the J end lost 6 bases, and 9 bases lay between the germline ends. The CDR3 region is CASSQGELAEAFF. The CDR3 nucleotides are TGCGCCAGCAGCCAAGGGGAACTGGCTGAAGCTTTCTTT.

The chain's CDR3 is CASSLQGSQETQYF. The CDR3 DNA follows: TGTGCCAGCAGCTTGCAGGGTAGCCAAGAGACCCAGTACTTC. The J gene is TRBJ2-5, the V gene TRBV5-4; D possibly corresponds to TRBD1 (5 bases). The germline gives CDR1 SGHNT, CDR2 YYREEE (reference sequence). The length of the CDR3 is 14 residues. Trimming shortened V by 1 base and J by 1 base, and 8 bases separated the two germline ends.

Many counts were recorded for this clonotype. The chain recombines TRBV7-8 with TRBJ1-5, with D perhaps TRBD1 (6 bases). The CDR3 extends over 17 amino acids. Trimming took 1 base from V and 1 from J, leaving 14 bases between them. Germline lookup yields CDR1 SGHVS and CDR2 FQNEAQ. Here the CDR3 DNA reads TGTGCCAGCAGCTTAGGTTCACGGGGGGCGAGCAATCAGCCCCAGCATTTT. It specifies CASSLGSRGASNQPQHF.

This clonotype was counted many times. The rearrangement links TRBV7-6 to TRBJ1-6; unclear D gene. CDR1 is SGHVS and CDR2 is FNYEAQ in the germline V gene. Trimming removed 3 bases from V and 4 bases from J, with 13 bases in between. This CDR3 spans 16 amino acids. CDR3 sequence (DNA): TGTGCCAGCAGCTTGAAGAATGCAGGATATAATTCACCCCTCCACTTT. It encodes CASSLKNAGYNSPLHF. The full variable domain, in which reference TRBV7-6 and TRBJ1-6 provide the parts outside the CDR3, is GAGVSQSPRYKVTKRGQDVALRCDPISGHVSLYWYRQALGQGPEFLTYFNYEAQQDKSGLPNDRFSAERPEGSISTLTIQRTEQRDSAMYRCASSLKNAGYNSPLHFGNGTRLTVT.